These T cell receptor beta chains were read from a single sample in a study of blood T cell repertoires in COVID-19. Profiled with immunoSEQ multiplex PCR; TCRdb holds only in-frame clones, not every one. The data hold about 400,000 clones, with nearly 90% observed a single time. The sequencing input was PBMCs or T cells enriched from blood (not recorded which). The origin of the receptors is a woman under 30 with acute COVID-19. Both conserved end residues are part of each CDR3. Each record gives: J gene, D gene, V gene, CDR3 protein, CDR3 DNA. A D gene is named only where the DNA matches it firmly.

J: TRBJ2-7; D: TRBD1; V: TRBV2; CDR3: CASSVQGANEQYF; DNA: TGTGCCAGCAGTGTTCAGGGGGCTAACGAGCAGTACTTC
J: TRBJ1-1; D: NA; V: TRBV5-1; CDR3: CASSLEWGPNTEAFF; DNA: TGCGCCAGCAGCTTGGAATGGGGGCCGAACACTGAAGCTTTCTTT
J: TRBJ2-2; D: NA; V: TRBV29-1; CDR3: CSVVRNTGELFF; DNA: TGCAGCGTTGTGCGGAACACCGGGGAGCTGTTTTTT
J: TRBJ1-5; D: NA; V: TRBV19; CDR3: CASNLDTYNQPQHF; DNA: TGTGCCAGTAACCTCGACACTTACAATCAGCCCCAGCATTTT
J: TRBJ2-2; D: NA; V: TRBV6-1; CDR3: CASSEGGAGTGELFF; DNA: TGTGCCAGCAGTGAAGGGGGCGCCGGGACCGGGGAGCTGTTTTTT
J: TRBJ2-1; D: TRBD2; V: TRBV3-1/TRBV3-2; CDR3: CASSSGGREQFF; DNA: TGTGCCAGCAGTTCGGGGGGACGTGAGCAGTTCTTC
J: TRBJ2-7; D: TRBD2; V: TRBV10-3; CDR3: CAISLGLAGGRFAYEQYF; DNA: TGTGCCATCAGCCTGGGACTAGCGGGGGGGCGATTCGCCTACGAGCAGTACTTC
J: TRBJ1-1; D: NA; V: TRBV27; CDR3: CASSSGGAFF; DNA: TGTGCCAGCAGTTCGGGTGGTGCTTTCTTT
J: TRBJ2-7; D: TRBD2; V: TRBV7-2; CDR3: CASSSLPSGSYEQYF; DNA: TGTGCCAGCAGCTCCCTGCCTAGCGGATCCTACGAGCAGTACTTC
J: TRBJ1-1; D: TRBD1; V: TRBV2; CDR3: CASVRGQAFF; DNA: TGTGCCAGCGTGAGGGGGCAAGCTTTCTTT
J: TRBJ2-1; D: NA; V: TRBV11-2; CDR3: CASSLAGDRVNEQFF; DNA: TGTGCCAGCAGCTTAGCGGGAGACAGGGTCAATGAGCAGTTCTTC
J: TRBJ2-5; D: NA; V: TRBV7-2; CDR3: CASSLSGSRETQYF; DNA: TGTGCCAGCAGCTTAAGTGGGAGTAGGGAGACCCAGTACTTC
J: TRBJ1-4; D: TRBD1; V: TRBV27; CDR3: CASSRTGERTNEKLFF; DNA: TGTGCCAGCAGTAGGACAGGGGAGAGAACTAATGAAAAACTGTTTTTT
J: TRBJ1-1; D: TRBD1; V: TRBV19; CDR3: CASSPWTGRTEAFF; DNA: TGTGCCAGTAGTCCCTGGACAGGGAGAACTGAAGCTTTCTTT